This T cell receptor beta chain was sequenced for a study of T cell responses to AZD1222 COVID-19 vaccine. Study-wide background: Timing groups of about 4 and about 12 weeks for second doses were pooled.

Profiled with immunoSEQ multiplex PCR; TCRdb holds only in-frame clones, not every one. The sample has more than 110,000 clones; 80% to 95% are singletons. Points from the study as a whole: Donors, mostly white British, included more females; clonal diversity was possibly underestimated. Seropositive AZD1222 recipients at baseline numbered only six or seven. Repertoire sampling happened only post peak T cell response.

The CDR3 is 15 residues long. Germline V lookup: CDR1 MNHNS, CDR2 SASEGT. The germline V and J ends were trimmed by 3 bases and 6 bases, with 15 bases remaining between them. In regard to this clone: What it recognizes is unknown.

V gene TRBV6-1 combines with J gene TRBJ1-5; tentative D call: TRBD1 (5 bases). This receptor was identified in an adult in good health. This specimen consisted of peripheral blood, obtained on day 0 of AZD1222 vaccination. The CDR3 loop is CASSEKRGLGQPQHF. CDR3 bases: TGTGCCAGCAGTGAGAAAAGGGGACTGGGTCAGCCCCAGCATTTT.